This T cell receptor beta chain was identified during a study of blood T cell repertoires in COVID-19. In germline, CDR1 is MNHEY, CDR2 SVGEGT. The CDR3 has 15 residues. V lost 5 bases and J lost 4; bases outside the gene matches: 5. Repertoires were generated with immunoSEQ multiplex PCR, while TCRdb's copy carries only in-frame clones and drops some. The sample includes approximately 110,000 clones, about 93% of them seen just once. This clone was seen a few times. Specimen: peripheral blood. This clonotype originated in a man in his forties or fifties with COVID-19, enrolled during active disease. This sequence joins TRBV6-2 or TRBV6-3 and TRBJ2-3; 11 nucleotides align to TRBD2. As DNA, the CDR3 is TGTGCCAGCAGTACTAGCGGGAGAGGGCCAGATACGCAGTATTTT. Protein sequence: CASSTSGRGPDTQYF.